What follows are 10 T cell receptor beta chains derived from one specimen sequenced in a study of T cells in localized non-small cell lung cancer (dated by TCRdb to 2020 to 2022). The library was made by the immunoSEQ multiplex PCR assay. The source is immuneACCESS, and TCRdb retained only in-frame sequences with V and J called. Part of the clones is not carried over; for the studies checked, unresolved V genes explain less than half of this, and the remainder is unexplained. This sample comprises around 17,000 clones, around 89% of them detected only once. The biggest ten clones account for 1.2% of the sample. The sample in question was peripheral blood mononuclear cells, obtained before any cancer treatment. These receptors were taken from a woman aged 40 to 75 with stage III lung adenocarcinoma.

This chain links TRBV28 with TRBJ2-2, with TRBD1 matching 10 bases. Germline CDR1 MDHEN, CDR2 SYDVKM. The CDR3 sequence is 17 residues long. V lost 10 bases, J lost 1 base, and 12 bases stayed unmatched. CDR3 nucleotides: TGTGCCACCTCTGACAGGGGGCACGGGGTGAACACCGGGGAGCTGTTTTTT. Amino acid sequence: CATSDRGHGVNTGELFF.

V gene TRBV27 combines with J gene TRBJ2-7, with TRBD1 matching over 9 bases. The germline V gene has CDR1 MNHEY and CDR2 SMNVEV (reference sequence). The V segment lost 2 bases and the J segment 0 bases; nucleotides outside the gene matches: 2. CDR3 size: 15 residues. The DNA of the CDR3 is TGTGCCAGCAGTTTAATGGGACAGGGCTCCTACGAGCAGTACTTC. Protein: CASSLMGQGSYEQYF.

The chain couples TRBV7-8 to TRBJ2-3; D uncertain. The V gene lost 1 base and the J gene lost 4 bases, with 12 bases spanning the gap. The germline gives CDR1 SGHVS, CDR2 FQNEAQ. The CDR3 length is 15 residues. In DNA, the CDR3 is TGTGCCAGCAGCTTAGATACCGGGTTCTCAGATACGCAGTATTTT. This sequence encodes CASSLDTGFSDTQYF.

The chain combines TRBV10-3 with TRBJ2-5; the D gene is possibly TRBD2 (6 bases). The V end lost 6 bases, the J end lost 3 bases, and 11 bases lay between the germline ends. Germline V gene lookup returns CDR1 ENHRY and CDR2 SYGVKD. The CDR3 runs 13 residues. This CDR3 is CAIRGGGKETQYF. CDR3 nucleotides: TGTGCCATCAGGGGTGGAGGGAAAGAGACCCAGTACTTC.

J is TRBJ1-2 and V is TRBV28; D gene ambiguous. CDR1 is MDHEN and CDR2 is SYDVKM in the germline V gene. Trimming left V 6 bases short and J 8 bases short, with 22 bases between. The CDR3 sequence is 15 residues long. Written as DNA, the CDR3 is TGTGCCAGCAGCGGCTATGGCAGGACGGCCTTGGGCTACACCTTC. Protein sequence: CASSGYGRTALGYTF.

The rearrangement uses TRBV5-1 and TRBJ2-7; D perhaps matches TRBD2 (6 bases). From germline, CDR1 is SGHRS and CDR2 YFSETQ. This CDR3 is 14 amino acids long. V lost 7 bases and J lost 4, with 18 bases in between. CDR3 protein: CASGSGTGLYEQYF. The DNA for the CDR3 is TGCGCCAGCGGTTCAGGGACTGGGCTATACGAGCAGTACTTC.

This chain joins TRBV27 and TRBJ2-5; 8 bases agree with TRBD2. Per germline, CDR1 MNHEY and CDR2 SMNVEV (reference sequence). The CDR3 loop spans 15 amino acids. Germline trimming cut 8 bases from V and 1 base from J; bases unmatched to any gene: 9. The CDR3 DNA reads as TGTGCCAGCGTAAGGTCCGGGAGGGCCCAAGAGACCCAGTACTTC. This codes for CASVRSGRAQETQYF.

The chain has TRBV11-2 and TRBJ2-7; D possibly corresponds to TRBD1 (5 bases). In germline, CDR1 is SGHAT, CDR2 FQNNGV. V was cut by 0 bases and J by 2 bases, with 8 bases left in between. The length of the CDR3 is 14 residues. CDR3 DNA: TGTGCCAGCAGCTTAGACCCACAGGCCTACGAGCAGTACTTC. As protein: CASSLDPQAYEQYF.

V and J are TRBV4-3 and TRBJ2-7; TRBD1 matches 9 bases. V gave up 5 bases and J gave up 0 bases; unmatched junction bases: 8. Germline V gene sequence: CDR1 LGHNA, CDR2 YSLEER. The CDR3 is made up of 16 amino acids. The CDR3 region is CASSSMPGQGSYEQYF. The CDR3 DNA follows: TGCGCCAGCAGCTCAATGCCGGGACAGGGCTCCTACGAGCAGTACTTC.

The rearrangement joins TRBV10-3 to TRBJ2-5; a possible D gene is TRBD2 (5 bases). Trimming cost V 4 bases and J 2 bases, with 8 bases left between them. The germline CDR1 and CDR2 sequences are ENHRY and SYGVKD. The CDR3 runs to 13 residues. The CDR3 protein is CAISATGQETQYF. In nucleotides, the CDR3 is TGTGCCATCAGTGCGACGGGACAAGAGACCCAGTACTTC.